This T cell receptor beta chain was documented in a study of blood T cell repertoires in COVID-19. Per the germline V gene, CDR1 is LNHDA and CDR2 is SQIVND (reference sequence). The CDR3 has 13 residues. V gave up 5 bases and J gave up 5 bases, with 13 bases separating them. The data were produced by immunoSEQ multiplex PCR, yet TCRdb's version contains in-frame clones alone and is incomplete. Among about 200,000 clones listed, 80% to 90% were seen once. Specimen: PBMCs or T cells enriched from blood (not recorded which). This TCR was sampled from a woman aged 18-35 years who had recovered from COVID-19. This chain uses TRBV19 with TRBJ2-7, with D possibly being TRBD2 (6 bases). The CDR3 spells CASSRGVGNEQYF. CDR3 DNA sequence: TGTGCCAGTAGTCGCGGGGTAGGAAACGAGCAGTACTTC.